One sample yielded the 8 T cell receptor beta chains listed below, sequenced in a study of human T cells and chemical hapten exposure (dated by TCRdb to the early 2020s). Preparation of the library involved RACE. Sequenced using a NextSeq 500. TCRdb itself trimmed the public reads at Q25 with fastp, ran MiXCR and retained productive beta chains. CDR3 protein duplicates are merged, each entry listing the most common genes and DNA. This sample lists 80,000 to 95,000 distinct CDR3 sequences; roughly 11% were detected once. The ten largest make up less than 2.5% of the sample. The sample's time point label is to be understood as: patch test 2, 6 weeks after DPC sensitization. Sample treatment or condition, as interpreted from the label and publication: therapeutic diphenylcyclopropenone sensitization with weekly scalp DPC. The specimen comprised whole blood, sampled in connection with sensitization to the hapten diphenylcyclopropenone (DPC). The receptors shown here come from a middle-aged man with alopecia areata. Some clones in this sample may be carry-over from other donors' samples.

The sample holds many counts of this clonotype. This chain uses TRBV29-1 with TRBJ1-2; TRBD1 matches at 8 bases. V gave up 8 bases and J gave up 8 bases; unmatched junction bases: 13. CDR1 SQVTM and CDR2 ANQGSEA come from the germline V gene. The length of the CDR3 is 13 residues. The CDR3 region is CSTGQGTASGYTF. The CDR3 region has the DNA TGCAGCACCGGACAGGGTACTGCTTCGGGCTACACCTTC.

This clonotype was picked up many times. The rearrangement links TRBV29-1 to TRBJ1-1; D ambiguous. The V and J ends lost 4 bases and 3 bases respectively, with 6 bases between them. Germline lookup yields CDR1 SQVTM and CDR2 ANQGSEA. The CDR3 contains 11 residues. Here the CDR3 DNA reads TGCAGCGTTGGAGGGTACACTGAAGCTTTCTTT. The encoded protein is CSVGGYTEAFF.

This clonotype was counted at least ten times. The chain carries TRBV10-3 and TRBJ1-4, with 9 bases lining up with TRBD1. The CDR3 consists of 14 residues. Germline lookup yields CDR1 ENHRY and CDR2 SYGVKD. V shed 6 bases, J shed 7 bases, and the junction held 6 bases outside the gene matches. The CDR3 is CAIRGTGYTEKLFF. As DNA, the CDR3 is TGTGCCATCAGAGGGACAGGGTACACTGAAAAACTGTTTTTT.

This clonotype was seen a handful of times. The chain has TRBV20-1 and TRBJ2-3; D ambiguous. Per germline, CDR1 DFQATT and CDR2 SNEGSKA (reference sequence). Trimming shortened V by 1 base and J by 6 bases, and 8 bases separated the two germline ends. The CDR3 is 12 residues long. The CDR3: CSARAPLDTQYF. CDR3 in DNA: TGCAGTGCTAGAGCGCCATTGGATACGCAGTATTTT.

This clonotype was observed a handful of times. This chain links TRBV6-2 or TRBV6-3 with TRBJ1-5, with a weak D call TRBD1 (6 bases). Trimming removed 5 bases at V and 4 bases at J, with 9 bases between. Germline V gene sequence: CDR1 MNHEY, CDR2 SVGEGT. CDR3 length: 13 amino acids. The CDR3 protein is CASSRTVNQPQHF. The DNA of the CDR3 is TGTGCCAGCAGTCGGACAGTGAATCAGCCCCAGCATTTT.

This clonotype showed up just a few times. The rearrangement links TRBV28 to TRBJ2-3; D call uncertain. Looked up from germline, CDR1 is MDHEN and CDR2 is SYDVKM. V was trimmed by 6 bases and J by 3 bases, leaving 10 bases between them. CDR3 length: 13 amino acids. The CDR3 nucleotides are TGTGCCAGCAGGATCCTTCGGACAGATACGCAGTATTTT. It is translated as CASRILRTDTQYF.

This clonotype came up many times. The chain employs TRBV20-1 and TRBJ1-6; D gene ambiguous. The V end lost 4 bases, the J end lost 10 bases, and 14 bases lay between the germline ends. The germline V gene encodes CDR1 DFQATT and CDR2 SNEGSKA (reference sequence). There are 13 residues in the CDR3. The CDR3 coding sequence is TGCAGTGCTACCGGAGGAAGCGGGTCACCCCTCCACTTT. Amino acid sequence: CSATGGSGSPLHF.

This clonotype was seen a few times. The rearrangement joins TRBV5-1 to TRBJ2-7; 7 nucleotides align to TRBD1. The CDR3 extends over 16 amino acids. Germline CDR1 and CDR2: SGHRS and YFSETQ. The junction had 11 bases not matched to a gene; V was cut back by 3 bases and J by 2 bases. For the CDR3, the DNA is TGCGCCAGCAGCTCCAACCCCGGGACAGCGACCTACGAGCAGTACTTC. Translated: CASSSNPGTATYEQYF.